This TCR beta chain was captured in a study of CD8+CD57+ T cells in acquired aplastic anemia. CDR3 length: 15 amino acids. The V gene's germline CDR1 is SGDLS and CDR2 YYNGEE. Trimming removed 0 bases from V and 2 bases from J, with 12 bases in between. Genomic DNA templated the TCR beta VDJ and CDR3 profiling. TCRdb re-called the reads with MiXCR, one entry per CDR3 protein. The table has 150,000 to 170,000 distinct CDR3 sequences, 52% seen once. This clonotype showed up many times. Before being chosen for sequencing, patients had shown CD8+CD57+ cell expansion by flow cytometry. Sequenced: sorted CD4+, CD8+, or CD8+CD57+ T cells (not recorded which) from PBMCs. V gene TRBV9 combines with J gene TRBJ2-7; D not certain. The source is a human donor with aplastic anemia. The DNA for the CDR3 is TGTGCCAGCAGCGTAGGGGCAGGCCAGGCCTACGAGCAGTACTTC. It translates to CASSVGAGQAYEQYF.